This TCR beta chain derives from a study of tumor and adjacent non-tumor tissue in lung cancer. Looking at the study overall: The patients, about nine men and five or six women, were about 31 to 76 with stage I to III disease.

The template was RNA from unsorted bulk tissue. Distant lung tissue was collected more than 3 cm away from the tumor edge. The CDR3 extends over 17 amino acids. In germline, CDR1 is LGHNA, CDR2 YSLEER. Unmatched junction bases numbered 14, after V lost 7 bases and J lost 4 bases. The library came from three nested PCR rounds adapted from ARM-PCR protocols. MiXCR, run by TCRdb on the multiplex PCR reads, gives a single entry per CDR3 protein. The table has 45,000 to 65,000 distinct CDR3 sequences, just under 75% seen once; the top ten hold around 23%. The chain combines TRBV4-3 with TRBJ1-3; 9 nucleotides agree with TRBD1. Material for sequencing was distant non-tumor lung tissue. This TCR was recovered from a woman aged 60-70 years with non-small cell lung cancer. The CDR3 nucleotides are TGCGCCAGCACCCAGACCTTACAGGGGGCGTTGGGAAACACCATATATTTT. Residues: CASTQTLQGALGNTIYF.